The rows below give T cell receptor beta chains drawn from one sample of a study of blood T cell repertoires in COVID-19. The repertoire was sequenced with immunoSEQ multiplex PCR; TCRdb's copy has only in-frame clones and lacks some. The repertoire holds some 200,000 clones, with approximately 84% as singletons. Sequenced: peripheral blood. The receptors were gathered from a woman between 25 and 40 years old who had recovered from COVID-19. The CDR3 runs from the conserved cysteine through the conserved F or W. D genes are given only for firm matches. Clone size is not always given. Where it is, it says once, few, many or a class for expanded clones.

cdr3_aa	cdr3_nt	j_call	cdr3_length	d_call	clone_size	v_call
CASSLDINEKLFF	TGCGCCAGCAGCTTAGACATCAATGAAAAACTGTTTTTT	TRBJ1-4	13	-	-	TRBV5-1
CASSLIGRGPTDTQYF	TGTGCCAGCAGTTTAATTGGGCGGGGGCCCACAGATACGCAGTATTTT	TRBJ2-3	16	-	-	TRBV28
CASSVGYRDGGNNEQFF	TGTGCCAGCAGCGTAGGGTACCGGGACGGAGGGAACAATGAGCAGTTCTTC	TRBJ2-1	17	-	-	TRBV9
CASSRTDGNTIYF	TGTGCCAGCAGTCGGACAGACGGAAACACCATATATTTT	TRBJ1-3	13	-	-	TRBV6-5
CAISGQGLNTEAFF	TGTGCCATCAGTGGACAGGGATTGAACACTGAAGCTTTCTTT	TRBJ1-1	14	TRBD1	-	TRBV10-3
CSVERGTSGSSTDTQYF	TGCAGCGTTGAACGAGGGACTAGCGGAAGCAGCACAGATACGCAGTATTTT	TRBJ2-3	17	TRBD2	-	TRBV29-1
CASSLEQGHTGELFF	TGTGCCAGCAGCTTAGAACAGGGCCACACCGGGGAGCTGTTTTTT	TRBJ2-2	15	-	-	TRBV7-6
CASSQEGYLPGNEQFF	TGTGCCAGCAGCCAAGAGGGCTACCTTCCTGGGAATGAGCAGTTCTTC	TRBJ2-1	16	-	few	TRBV3-1/TRBV3-2
CASSLGSGQIVNYGYTF	TGTGCCAGCAGTTTAGGGTCGGGACAGATTGTGAACTATGGCTACACCTTC	TRBJ1-2	17	TRBD1	-	TRBV28
CASSPTGPWGYTF	TGTGCCAGCAGCCCTACAGGGCCGTGGGGCTACACCTTC	TRBJ1-2	13	-	-	TRBV7-9
CASSDGQGGVAKLFF	TGTGCCAGCAGTGATGGGCAGGGAGGGGTGGCAAAACTGTTTTTT	TRBJ1-4	15	-	-	TRBV2
CASSSVTGQGSDTQYF	TGTGCCAGCAGCTCTGTCACAGGACAGGGCTCAGATACGCAGTATTTT	TRBJ2-3	16	TRBD1	-	TRBV7-3
CASSKTEADYGYTF	TGTGCCAGCAGCAAGACGGAGGCGGACTATGGCTACACCTTC	TRBJ1-2	14	-	-	TRBV2
CAISDRGRDGYTF	TGTGCCATCAGTGACAGGGGGCGGGATGGCTACACCTTC	TRBJ1-2	13	TRBD1	few	TRBV10-3
CASDSLQGYYGYTF	TGTGCCAGTGACTCCCTCCAGGGCTACTATGGCTACACCTTC	TRBJ1-2	14	-	-	TRBV28
CASSYAGGSTDTQYF	TGTGCCAGCAGTTACGCGGGGGGAAGCACAGATACGCAGTATTTT	TRBJ2-3	15	TRBD2	-	TRBV6-5
CASTKLFPHKGQGEAFF	TGTGCCAGCACCAAACTTTTCCCCCACAAGGGGCAGGGTGAAGCTTTCTTT	TRBJ1-1	17	-	-	TRBV21-1
CASSLRAGAYGYTF	TGTGCCAGCAGTTTAAGGGCAGGGGCTTATGGCTACACCTTC	TRBJ1-2	14	-	once	TRBV28
CASSVPRTGGDTQYF	TGTGCCAGCAGTGTGCCGAGGACAGGCGGAGATACGCAGTATTTT	TRBJ2-3	15	TRBD1	-	TRBV2
CASSGGTGTSGRGGTQYF	TGCGCCAGCAGCGGGGGGACCGGGACTAGCGGGAGAGGAGGTACGCAGTATTTT	TRBJ2-3	18	TRBD2	-	TRBV5-1
CASRTPGQGPTGELFF	TGTGCCAGCAGGACACCGGGACAGGGTCCAACCGGGGAGCTGTTTTTT	TRBJ2-2	16	TRBD1	-	TRBV27
CASSVDPGTTYNEQFF	TGTGCCAGCAGCGTAGATCCCGGGACTACCTACAATGAGCAGTTCTTC	TRBJ2-1	16	TRBD2	-	TRBV9
CASSLGRGRGNQPQHF	TGTGCCAGCAGCTTAGGTCGGGGCAGGGGCAACCAGCCCCAGCATTTT	TRBJ1-5	16	-	-	TRBV7-6
CASTPMTSTGELFF	TGTGCCAGCACCCCCATGACTAGCACCGGGGAGCTGTTTTTT	TRBJ2-2	14	-	-	TRBV2
CASWASATAEAFF	TGTGCCAGCTGGGCCAGTGCGACGGCTGAAGCTTTCTTT	TRBJ1-1	13	-	-	TRBV6-5
CASSVGTTQETQYF	TGTGCCAGCAGCGTAGGCACTACCCAAGAGACCCAGTACTTC	TRBJ2-5	14	-	-	TRBV9
CASSLGGMNTEAFF	TGTGCCAGCAGCTTGGGAGGGATGAACACTGAAGCTTTCTTT	TRBJ1-1	14	-	-	TRBV5-6
CASSLLSLRDRDLRLYGYTF	TGTGCCAGCAGTTTACTCTCATTACGGGACAGAGACTTAAGGCTCTATGGCTACACCTTC	TRBJ1-2	20	TRBD1	-	TRBV28
CAISEMGYRESGADTQYF	TGTGCCATCAGTGAGATGGGGTACCGGGAAAGTGGGGCAGATACGCAGTATTTT	TRBJ2-3	18	-	once	TRBV10-3
CASSPVDSSGNTIYF	TGTGCCAGCAGCCCGGTAGACAGCTCAGGAAACACCATATATTTT	TRBJ1-3	15	-	-	TRBV7-2
CASSFLGAGGTYEQYF	TGTGCCAGCAGTTTTCTTGGCGCGGGGGGAACCTACGAGCAGTACTTC	TRBJ2-7	16	TRBD2	-	TRBV27
CASSQSHRGLGGYTF	TGCGCCAGCAGTCAATCGCACAGGGGATTGGGCGGCTACACCTTC	TRBJ1-2	15	TRBD1	-	TRBV23-1
CASSFRAQSTDTQYF	TGTGCCAGCAGCTTCAGGGCCCAAAGCACAGATACGCAGTATTTT	TRBJ2-3	15	-	-	TRBV7-9
CASSASGLGDRELTNEKLFF	TGTGCCAGCAGTGCCTCTGGTTTGGGGGACAGGGAGCTCACTAATGAAAAACTGTTTTTT	TRBJ1-4	20	TRBD1	-	TRBV28
CATETSGRLDTQYF	TGTGCCACTGAGACTAGCGGGAGGCTTGATACGCAGTATTTT	TRBJ2-3	14	TRBD2	-	TRBV28